A selection of T cell receptor beta chains follows, all from one sample in a study of blood T cell repertoires in COVID-19. The method was immunoSEQ multiplex PCR; TCRdb's version includes in-frame clones alone and lacks a portion of them. This table holds fewer than 200,000 clones, about four fifths found once. Sequenced: PBMCs or T cells enriched from blood (not recorded which). These receptor sequences come from a man in his fifties or sixties who had recovered from COVID-19. Both conserved end residues are part of each CDR3. D genes are given only for firm matches. Some rows mark clone size as missing; the rest say once, few, many or name a class of expanded clone.

>TRBJ2-5|-|TRBV30|-
CAWNPLGGQAETQYF
TGTGCCTGGAACCCACTGGGGGGTCAGGCAGAGACCCAGTACTTC
>TRBJ1-3|-|TRBV3-1/TRBV3-2|-
CASSPQALDGNTIYF
TGTGCCAGCAGCCCCCAGGCCCTGGATGGAAACACCATATATTTT
>TRBJ2-7|-|TRBV7-2|-
CASSLTIGVHEQYF
TGTGCCAGCAGCTTAACTATAGGGGTACACGAGCAGTACTTC
>TRBJ2-3|TRBD1|TRBV5-1|-
CASSLGTGGNTDTQYF
TGCGCCAGCAGCTTGGGGACAGGGGGAAACACAGATACGCAGTATTTT
>TRBJ2-2|-|TRBV3-1/TRBV3-2|-
CASSHQGFTGELFF
TGTGCCAGCAGCCATCAGGGATTCACCGGGGAGCTGTTTTTT
>TRBJ1-4|TRBD1|TRBV18|-
CASSPDRAIEKLFF
TGTGCCAGCTCACCTGACAGGGCGATTGAAAAACTGTTTTTT
>TRBJ1-1|-|TRBV5-5|-
CASSHPGQNTEAFF
TGTGCCAGCAGTCATCCGGGACAGAACACTGAAGCTTTCTTT
>TRBJ2-1|-|TRBV5-4|few
CASSPPSGYNEQFF
TGTGCCAGCAGCCCCCCCTCCGGCTACAATGAGCAGTTCTTC
>TRBJ1-2|TRBD1|TRBV9|-
CASSASGTVNYGYTF
TGTGCCAGCAGCGCTTCCGGGACAGTCAACTATGGCTACACCTTC
>TRBJ2-5|-|TRBV5-5|-
CASNRGPGEETQYF
TGTGCCAGCAATCGAGGGCCGGGGGAGGAGACCCAGTACTTC
>TRBJ2-5|TRBD2|TRBV7-9|-
CASSRGTSGGAYQETQYF
TGTGCCAGCAGCAGGGGGACTAGCGGGGGAGCGTACCAAGAGACCCAGTACTTC
>TRBJ1-2|-|TRBV6-5|few
CASSGLRGGRGYTF
TGTGCCAGCAGCGGACTTCGCGGGGGCCGCGGCTACACCTTC
>TRBJ1-1|-|TRBV5-1|-
CASSYTNRVGKAFF
TGCGCCAGCAGCTATACTAACAGGGTCGGGAAAGCTTTCTTT
>TRBJ2-7|-|TRBV27|-
CASSPNRVIRTYEQYF
TGTGCCAGCAGCCCAAACAGGGTTATAAGGACCTACGAGCAGTACTTC
>TRBJ1-2|TRBD1|TRBV18|-
CASSDRGNYGYTF
TGTGCCAGCTCGGACAGGGGTAACTATGGCTACACCTTC
>TRBJ2-2|-|TRBV10-1|-
CASSEYPYANTGELFF
TGCGCCAGCAGTGAATATCCCTACGCGAACACCGGGGAGCTGTTTTTT
>TRBJ1-2|-|TRBV29-1|-
CSVGAVYGYTF
TGCAGCGTTGGGGCAGTCTATGGCTACACCTTC
>TRBJ1-1|-|TRBV30|-
CAWSKLGGTEAFF
TGTGCCTGGAGCAAACTGGGGGGCACTGAAGCTTTCTTT
>TRBJ1-5|TRBD1|TRBV28|-
CASRGTGGHQPQHF
TGTGCCAGCAGGGGGACAGGGGGGCATCAGCCCCAGCATTTT
>TRBJ2-2|TRBD2|TRBV9|-
CASSVAPLAGGPGGNTGELFF
TGTGCCAGCAGCGTAGCCCCCCTAGCGGGGGGGCCGGGGGGGAACACCGGGGAGCTGTTTTTT
>TRBJ1-4|-|TRBV19|-
CASSIEGGGREKLFF
TGTGCCAGTAGTATCGAGGGCGGAGGTCGTGAAAAACTGTTTTTT
>TRBJ1-4|-|TRBV6-5|-
CASSWTATNEKLFF
TGTGCCAGCAGTTGGACAGCAACTAATGAAAAACTGTTTTTT
>TRBJ1-2|-|TRBV12-5|-
CASGLVLTGGPPIYGYTF
TGTGCTAGTGGTTTGGTACTAACGGGGGGTCCCCCCATCTATGGCTACACCTTC
>TRBJ1-1|TRBD1|TRBV7-6|-
CASSKRDRDTEAFF
TGTGCCAGCAGCAAACGGGACAGGGACACTGAAGCTTTCTTT
>TRBJ2-3|-|TRBV4-2|-
CASSQDSLLDTQYF
TGTGCCAGCAGCCAAGATTCACTCTTAGATACGCAGTATTTT
>TRBJ2-7|-|TRBV5-1|-
CASSATGREQYF
TGCGCCAGCAGCGCCACAGGGCGGGAGCAGTACTTC
>TRBJ1-2|-|TRBV27|-
CASSFRSSNYGYTF
TGTGCCAGCAGTTTCAGAAGTTCTAACTATGGCTACACCTTC
>TRBJ2-2|TRBD1|TRBV10-3|-
CAIKQGAGDTGELFF
TGTGCCATCAAGCAGGGGGCGGGCGACACCGGGGAGCTGTTTTTT
>TRBJ2-5|TRBD2|TRBV2|-
CASSPLAGGGETQYF
TGTGCCAGCAGCCCTCTAGCGGGGGGCGGGGAGACCCAGTACTTC
>TRBJ2-1|TRBD1|TRBV19|-
CASSSRTGGGNEQFF
TGTGCCAGTAGTTCGCGGACAGGGGGTGGCAATGAGCAGTTCTTC
>TRBJ1-2|-|TRBV7-9|-
CASGNPGQGGGYTF
TGTGCCAGCGGAAATCCGGGACAAGGGGGTGGCTACACCTTC
>TRBJ1-1|-|TRBV4-3|-
CASSQSWNTEAFF
TGCGCCAGCAGCCAGTCCTGGAACACTGAAGCTTTCTTT
>TRBJ1-2|-|TRBV7-8|-
CASSSPHWNYGYTF
TGTGCCAGCAGCTCCCCACATTGGAACTATGGCTACACCTTC
>TRBJ2-1|TRBD2|TRBV3-1/TRBV3-2|-
CASSRTSGGSSYNEQFF
TGTGCCAGCAGCCGGACTAGCGGGGGGAGCTCCTACAATGAGCAGTTCTTC
>TRBJ2-3|-|TRBV7-9|-
CASSLTADTQYF
TGTGCCAGCAGCTTAACTGCAGATACGCAGTATTTT
>TRBJ2-7|TRBD1|TRBV10-2|once
CASRAQGHEQYF
TGCGCCAGCAGGGCACAGGGGCACGAGCAGTACTTC
>TRBJ1-1|-|TRBV3-1/TRBV3-2|-
CASSQEARGNTEAFF
TGTGCCAGCAGCCAAGAAGCTAGGGGGAACACTGAAGCTTTCTTT